The clone carrying this TCR beta chain was detected many times. Via MiXCR, TCRdb re-called the reads, giving one row per CDR3 protein. The sample has 200,000 to 250,000 distinct CDR3 sequences; 10% to 15% are singletons. The sample comes from a study of T cell repertoires in cytomegalovirus infection. The material sequenced was PBMCs. The clonotype originates from a human donor in good health (CMV status not recorded). Some clones in this sample may be carry-over from other donors' samples.

The CDR3 sequence is CASSSARSVNTGELFF. In DNA form, the CDR3 reads TGTGCCAGCAGTTCAGCCCGTTCGGTTAACACCGGGGAGCTGTTTTTT. The chain has TRBV28 and TRBJ2-2; D not certain. CDR1 and CDR2 from the germline V gene are MDHEN and SYDVKM. Trimming stripped 4 bases from V and 2 bases from J, with 14 bases between. The CDR3 has 16 residues.